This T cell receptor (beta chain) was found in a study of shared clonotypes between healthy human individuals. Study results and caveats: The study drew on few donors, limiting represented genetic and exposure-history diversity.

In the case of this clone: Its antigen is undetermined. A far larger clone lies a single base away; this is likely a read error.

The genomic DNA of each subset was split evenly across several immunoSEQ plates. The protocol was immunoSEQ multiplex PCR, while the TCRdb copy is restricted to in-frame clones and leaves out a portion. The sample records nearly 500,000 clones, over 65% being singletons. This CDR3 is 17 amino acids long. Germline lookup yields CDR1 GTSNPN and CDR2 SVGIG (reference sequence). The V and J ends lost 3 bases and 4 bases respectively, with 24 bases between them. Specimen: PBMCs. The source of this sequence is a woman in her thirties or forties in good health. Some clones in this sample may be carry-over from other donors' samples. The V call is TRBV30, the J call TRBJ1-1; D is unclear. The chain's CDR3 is CAWSASPTSTLGTEAFF. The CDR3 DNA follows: TGTGCCTGGAGCGCCAGTCCTACCTCAACCTTGGGCACTGAAGCTTTCTTT. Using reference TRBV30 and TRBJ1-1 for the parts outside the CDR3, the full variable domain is SQTIHQWPATLVQPVGSPLSLECTVEGTSNPNLYWYRQAAGRGLQLLFYSVGIGQISSEVPQNLSASRPQDRQFILSSKKLLLSDSGFYLCAWSASPTSTLGTEAFFGQGTRLTVV.